Listed below are T cell receptor beta chains from one sample, sequenced in a study of vaccination effects on CD4 cells after COVID-19. These receptors have no known antigen. The repertoire was sequenced with immunoSEQ multiplex PCR; TCRdb's copy has only in-frame clones and lacks some. The sample contains approximately 40,000 clones, just under 75% of which appear only once. Sequenced here: CD4+ T cells from PBMCs cultured with a peptide pool, sampled before COVID-19 vaccination. These TCRs come from a human donor who had a prior SARS-CoV-2 infection. Both conserved end residues are trimmed from each CDR3. The D gene is left open where the match is weak.

11	TRBV7-3	.	TRBJ2-2	ASKVGFTGELF
11	TRBV30	.	TRBJ2-4	AWSVGQGNIQY
12	TRBV5-1	.	TRBJ2-7	ASSLDGAGYEQY
13	TRBV6-5	TRBD2	TRBJ2-3	ASTTSGGAPDTQY
16	TRBV7-6	.	TRBJ2-6	ASSSLGSAASGANVLT
12	TRBV6-5	.	TRBJ2-5	ASRRLQRQETQY
13	TRBV2	TRBD2	TRBJ2-7	ASAGVTGGPDEQY
13	TRBV2	TRBD2	TRBJ2-1	ASSESLAGYNEQF
12	TRBV7-9	TRBD2	TRBJ2-1	ASSLSGGATEQF
12	TRBV16	.	TRBJ2-3	ASSHGGSTDTQY
10	TRBV7-2	.	TRBJ1-2	ASSLDDRLLY
12	TRBV9	.	TRBJ2-3	ASSFQTSRDTQY
12	TRBV4-2	.	TRBJ1-2	ASSQDARNYGYT
12	TRBV7-2	.	TRBJ2-5	ASSLRRFQETQY
16	TRBV19	TRBD1	TRBJ1-2	ASSLGSGGAGLGYGYT
14	TRBV11-2	.	TRBJ2-3	ASSMTVGDSTDTQY
11	TRBV11-2	.	TRBJ2-1	ASSLDPPGEQF
13	TRBV6-1	TRBD1	TRBJ1-2	ASSEAGTGDYGYT
11	TRBV15	.	TRBJ2-1	ATSSNRDNEQF
12	TRBV10-3	.	TRBJ1-1	AISPGRTNTEAF
14	TRBV7-9	.	TRBJ2-7	ASSLNGGGYSYEQY
13	TRBV9	TRBD2	TRBJ2-1	ASSELSGSYNEQF
13	TRBV10-3	.	TRBJ1-2	AITREQGTGYGYT
12	TRBV7-2	.	TRBJ2-7	ASSPPGGGGEQY